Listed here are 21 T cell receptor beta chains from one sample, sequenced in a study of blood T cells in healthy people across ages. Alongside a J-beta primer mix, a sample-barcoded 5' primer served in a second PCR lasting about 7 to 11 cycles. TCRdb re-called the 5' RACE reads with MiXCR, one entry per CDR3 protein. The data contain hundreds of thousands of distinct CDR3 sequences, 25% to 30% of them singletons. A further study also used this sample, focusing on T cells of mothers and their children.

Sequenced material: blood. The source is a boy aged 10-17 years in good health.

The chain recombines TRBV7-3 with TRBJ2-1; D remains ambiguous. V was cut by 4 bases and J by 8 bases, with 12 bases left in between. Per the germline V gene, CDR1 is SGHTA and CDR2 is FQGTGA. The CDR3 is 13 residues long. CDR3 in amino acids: CASSSHTWDEQFF. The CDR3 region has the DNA TGTGCCAGCAGCTCGCACACGTGGGATGAGCAGTTCTTC.

CDR3 protein: CASSLWPGQGRTGELFF. CDR3 coding DNA: TGCGCCAGCAGCTTGTGGCCCGGACAGGGTAGAACCGGGGAGCTGTTTTTT. The chain joins TRBV5-1 to TRBJ2-2; 8 bases agree with TRBD1. With V trimmed by 1 base and J by 5 bases, 10 bases remained unmatched. Germline V gene lookup returns CDR1 SGHRS and CDR2 YFSETQ. The CDR3 extends over 17 amino acids.

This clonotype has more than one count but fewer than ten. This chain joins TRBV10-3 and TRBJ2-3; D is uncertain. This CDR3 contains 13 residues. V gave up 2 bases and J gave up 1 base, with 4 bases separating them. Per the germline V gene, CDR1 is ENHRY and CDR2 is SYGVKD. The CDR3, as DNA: TGTGCCATCAGTGAGATGCGCACAGATACGCAGTATTTT. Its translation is CAISEMRTDTQYF.

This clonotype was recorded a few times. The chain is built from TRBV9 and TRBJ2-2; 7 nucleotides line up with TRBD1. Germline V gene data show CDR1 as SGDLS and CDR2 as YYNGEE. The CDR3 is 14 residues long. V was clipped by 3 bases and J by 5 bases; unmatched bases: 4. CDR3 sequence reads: CASSEGTVTGELFF. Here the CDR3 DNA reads TGTGCCAGCAGCGAGGGGACAGTTACCGGGGAGCTGTTTTTT.

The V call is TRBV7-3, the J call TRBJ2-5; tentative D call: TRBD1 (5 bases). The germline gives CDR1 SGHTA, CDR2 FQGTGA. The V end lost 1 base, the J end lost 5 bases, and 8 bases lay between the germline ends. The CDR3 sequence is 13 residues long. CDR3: CASSLKGWETQYF. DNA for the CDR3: TGTGCCAGCAGCTTAAAGGGGTGGGAGACCCAGTACTTC.

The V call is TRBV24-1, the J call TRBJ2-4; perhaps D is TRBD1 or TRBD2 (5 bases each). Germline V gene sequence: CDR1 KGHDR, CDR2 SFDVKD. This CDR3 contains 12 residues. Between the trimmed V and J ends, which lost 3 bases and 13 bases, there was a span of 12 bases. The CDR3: CATSDGYGTQYF. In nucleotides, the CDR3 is TGTGCCACCAGTGATGGCTACGGGACGCAGTACTTC.

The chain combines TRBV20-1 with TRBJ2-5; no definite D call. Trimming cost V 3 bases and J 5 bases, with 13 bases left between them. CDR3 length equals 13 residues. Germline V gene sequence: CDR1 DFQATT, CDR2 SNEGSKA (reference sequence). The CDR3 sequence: CSARPLNAETQYF. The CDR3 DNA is TGCAGTGCTAGGCCTCTCAATGCGGAGACCCAGTACTTC.

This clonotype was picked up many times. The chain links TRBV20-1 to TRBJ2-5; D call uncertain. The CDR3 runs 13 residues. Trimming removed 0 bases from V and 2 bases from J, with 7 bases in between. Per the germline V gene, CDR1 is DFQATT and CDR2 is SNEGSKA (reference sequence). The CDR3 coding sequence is TGCAGTGCTAGAGAGGCCAGTCAAGAGACCCAGTACTTC. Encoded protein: CSAREASQETQYF.

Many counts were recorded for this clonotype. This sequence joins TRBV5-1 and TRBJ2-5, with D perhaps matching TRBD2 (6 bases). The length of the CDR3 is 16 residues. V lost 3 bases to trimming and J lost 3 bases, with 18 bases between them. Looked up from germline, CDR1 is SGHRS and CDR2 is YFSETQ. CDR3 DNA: TGCGCCAGCAGCTCGGCGGGGACGGGGCGGGAAGAGACCCAGTACTTC. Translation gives CASSSAGTGREETQYF.

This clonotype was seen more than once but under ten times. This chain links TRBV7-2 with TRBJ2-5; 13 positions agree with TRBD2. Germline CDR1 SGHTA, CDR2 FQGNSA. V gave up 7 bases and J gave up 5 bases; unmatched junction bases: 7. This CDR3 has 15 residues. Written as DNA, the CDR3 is TGTGCCAGCACCGGACTAGCGGGGGTAGGGGAGACCCAGTACTTC. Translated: CASTGLAGVGETQYF.

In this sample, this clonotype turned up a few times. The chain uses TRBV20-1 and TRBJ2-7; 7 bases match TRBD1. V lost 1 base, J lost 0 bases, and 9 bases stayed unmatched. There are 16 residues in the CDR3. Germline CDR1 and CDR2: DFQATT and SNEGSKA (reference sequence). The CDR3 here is CSARGTGTVSSYEQYF. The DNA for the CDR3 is TGCAGTGCTAGAGGTACCGGGACAGTTAGCTCCTACGAGCAGTACTTC.

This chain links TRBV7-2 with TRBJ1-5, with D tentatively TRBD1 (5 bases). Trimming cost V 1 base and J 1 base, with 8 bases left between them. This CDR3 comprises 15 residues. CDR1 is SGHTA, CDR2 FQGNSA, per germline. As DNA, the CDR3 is TGTGCCAGCAGCTTAGACAGGAGGAGCAATCAGCCCCAGCATTTT. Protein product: CASSLDRRSNQPQHF.

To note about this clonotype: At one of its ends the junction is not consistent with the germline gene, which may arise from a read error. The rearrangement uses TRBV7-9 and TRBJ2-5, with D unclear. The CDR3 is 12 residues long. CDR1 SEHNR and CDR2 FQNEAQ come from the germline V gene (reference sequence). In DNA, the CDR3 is TGTGCCAGCAGCTTAATACAAGGGACCCAGTACTTC. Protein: CASSLIQGTQYF.

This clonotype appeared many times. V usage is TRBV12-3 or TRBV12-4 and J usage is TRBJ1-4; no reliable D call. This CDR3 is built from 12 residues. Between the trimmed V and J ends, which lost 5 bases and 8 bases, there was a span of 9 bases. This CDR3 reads CASSDRGEKLFF. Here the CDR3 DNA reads TGTGCCAGCAGTGATCGAGGGGAAAAACTGTTTTTT.

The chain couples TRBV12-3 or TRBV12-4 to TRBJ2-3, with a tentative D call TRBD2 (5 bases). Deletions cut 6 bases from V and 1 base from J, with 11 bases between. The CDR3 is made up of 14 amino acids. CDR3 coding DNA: TGTGCCAGCAGGTCTAGCATCCGCACAGATACGCAGTATTTT. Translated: CASRSSIRTDTQYF.

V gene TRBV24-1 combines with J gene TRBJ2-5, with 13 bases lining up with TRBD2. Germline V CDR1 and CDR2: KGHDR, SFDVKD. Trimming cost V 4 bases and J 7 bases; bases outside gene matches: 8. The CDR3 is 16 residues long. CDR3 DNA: TGTGCCACCAGTGACCCTACTAGCGGGGGGGCCGTGACCCAGTACTTC. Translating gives CATSDPTSGGAVTQYF.

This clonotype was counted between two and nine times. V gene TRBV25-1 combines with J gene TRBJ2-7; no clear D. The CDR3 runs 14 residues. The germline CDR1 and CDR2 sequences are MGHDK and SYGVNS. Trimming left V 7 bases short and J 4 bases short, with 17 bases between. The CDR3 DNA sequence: TGTGCCAGCACCAGAAGGAAGCAGCTTTACGAGCAGTACTTC. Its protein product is CASTRRKQLYEQYF.

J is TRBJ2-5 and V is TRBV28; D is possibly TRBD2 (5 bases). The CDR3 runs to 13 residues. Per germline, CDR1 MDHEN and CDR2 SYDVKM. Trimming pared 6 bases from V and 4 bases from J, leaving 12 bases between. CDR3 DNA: TGTGCCAGCAGCCCCATAAGCGGAGAGACCCAGTACTTC. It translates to CASSPISGETQYF.

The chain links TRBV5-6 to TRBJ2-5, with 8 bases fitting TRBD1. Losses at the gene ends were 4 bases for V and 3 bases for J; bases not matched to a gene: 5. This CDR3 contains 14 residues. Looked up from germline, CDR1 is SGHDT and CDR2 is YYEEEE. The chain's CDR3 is CASSPMDREETQYF. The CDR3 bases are TGTGCCAGCAGCCCTATGGACAGGGAAGAGACCCAGTACTTC.

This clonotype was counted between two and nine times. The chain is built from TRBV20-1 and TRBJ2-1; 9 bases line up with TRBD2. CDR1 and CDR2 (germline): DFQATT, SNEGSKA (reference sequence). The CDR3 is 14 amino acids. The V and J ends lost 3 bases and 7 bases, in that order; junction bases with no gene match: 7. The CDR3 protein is CSASGGGAGNEQFF. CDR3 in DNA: TGCAGTGCTAGTGGCGGGGGGGCAGGGAATGAGCAGTTCTTC.

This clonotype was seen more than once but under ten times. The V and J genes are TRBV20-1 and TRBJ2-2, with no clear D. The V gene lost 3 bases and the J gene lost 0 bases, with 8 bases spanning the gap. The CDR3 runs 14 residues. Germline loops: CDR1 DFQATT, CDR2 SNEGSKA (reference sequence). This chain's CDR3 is CSASRHANTGELFF. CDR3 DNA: TGCAGTGCTAGTAGACACGCGAACACCGGGGAGCTGTTTTTT.